This entry describes one T cell receptor (beta chain). Its antigen is still unknown. It has no much larger one-base neighbor in the sample; base qualities were not kept. This sample was included in a study of cytomegalovirus exposure and HLA in healthy donors (dated by TCRdb to 2017 to 2019). Turning to the overall study: In an earlier analysis of some 610 of the donors, approximately 300 Gb of sequence data and about 110 million unique TCR beta sequences from 150 million to 200 million T cells were reported. The study profiled the T cell repertoires of more than 500 subjects by immunosequencing and related them to cytomegalovirus serostatus. The aim of the study was to test whether cataloging public T cell receptors could identify signatures of past pathogen exposure. An early release covering more than 500 HLA-typed donors comprised 250 to 350 gigabases of sequencing data and tens of millions of unique TCR sequences. An earlier analysis of fewer than 750 of the donors used high-throughput TCR beta sequencing to judge whether each TCR beta V gene segment behaved as functional or pseudogenic. Donor age, sex, ethnicity and CMV serostatus were collected together with the repertoire data. The study combined high-throughput TCR immunosequencing, statistical association of individual TCRs with disease status, and machine learning to predict cytomegalovirus infection status. On average, around 230,000 unique TCR beta nucleotide sequences were sequenced per donor among 398 genotyped donors of the cohort, with around 19% of those sequences being non-productive. Of the approximately 400 genotyped donors, roughly 80% fell in the genetic ancestry cluster associated with self-reported Caucasian donors. HLA typing included class I and class II loci at four-digit resolution. Because of strong linkage in the cohort, five DR-DQ haplotypes were treated as single units for association and clustering. Genome-wide SNP genotypes for about 55% of the roughly 670 donors were used in a later genetic analysis, which treated that subset as a discovery cohort. Besides the first cohort of approximately 710 subjects, a separate validation cohort made up of over 95 different subjects was used. The number of typed donors differed by locus: about 629-630 for A, B, C, DRB1 and DQB1; 522 for DQA1; over 600 for DPA1; and roughly 490 for DPB1. Every repertoire in the discovery cohort had been generated on one and the same sequencing platform. In the later analysis, no new phenotypic data were used to find candidate immune exposures; instead, reliance was placed on TCR beta sequences and their occurrence across donors. A later analysis re-examined previously published TCR beta repertoires from about 670 donors and added high-resolution HLA genotyping to investigate patterns of TCR occurrence.

General study outcomes and caveats: Because counts were too low, under 20 rarely observed V segments, including chromosome 9 orphons, were left out of the earlier analysis of 587 of the donors. A later analysis found that most CMV-associated TCR beta chains appeared HLA-restricted, with HLA associations seemingly driven largely by CMV exposure. When HLA alleles, especially DR and DQ, strongly co-occurred, TCR associations were difficult to assign to individual alleles. Most TCR sequences were observed very rarely across donors, whereas some public TCRs were present in many individuals. In an earlier analysis of some 540 of the donors, most TCR beta V segments appeared in productive rearrangements about 87% or about 30% of the time, broadly matching IMGT annotations. HLA typing was unavailable for some donors at each locus, so association tests used only the typed subset. A group of highly shared sequence variants was considered likely to be a technical artifact of the sequencing pipeline. A total of 150 or so TCR beta chains were listed by the study as associated with cytomegalovirus. For the cohort, immune exposure information was limited to CMV serostatus. In both the original and validation cohorts, the classifier was reported to diagnose cytomegalovirus status with high specificity and sensitivity. In a later analysis, the rate of TCR association differed among HLA loci, with DRB1 alleles having the most associated TCRs and HLA-C alleles having the fewest. Sequencing depth was assumed to be roughly uniform across donors in the presence/absence analyses, though that assumption may not hold. In a later analysis, more than 15,000 TCR beta sequences were associated with specific HLA alleles at a false discovery rate of 0.05. A further reported finding was that TCR beta sequences accurately predicted the HLA-A and HLA-B alleles for most subjects in the first cohort. A later analysis reported that several top co-occurrence clusters appeared linked to parvovirus B19, influenza, CMV and Epstein-Barr virus. An association between a missense DCLRE1C variant and V-gene and J-gene trimming of TCR beta chains was found in a later genetic analysis and replicated in an independent cohort. In a later genetic analysis, fewer N-insertions in productive TCRs were reported among donors in an Asian-associated ancestry cluster than the approximately 630-donor mean. The cohort was sequenced for TCR beta chains only, and without alpha or paired-chain data the features that could be detected were limited. Correlated functional status among segregating V segments might be attributable to linkage disequilibrium, but an unknown experimental factor could not be ruled out. A later analysis found that HLA-associated TCR beta chains were more clonally expanded and had lower generation probabilities than equally common non-associated chains. In vitro tests confirmed that three of the cytomegalovirus-associated TCR beta chains recognize cytomegalovirus antigens. The authors suggested that the approach could potentially be extended to other disease states and immunological phenotypes.

The cohort was made up of 666 healthy bone marrow donors. At the time of sampling, all cohort members were nominally healthy, though unrecorded immune exposures were likely present. The donor tested CMV seropositive and was one of the 289 seropositive cohort members. Each donor provided a peripheral blood sample, and peripheral blood mononuclear cells were used for TCR beta sequencing. Genomic DNA extraction from the blood cell samples was performed with the Qiagen DNeasy Blood Extraction Kit. The receptor library was made with the immunoSEQ multiplex PCR assay. For the multiplex PCR, a mixture combining 60 forward primers for TCR Vbeta segments and 13 reverse primers for TCR Jbeta segments was used. A multiplex PCR assay on genomic DNA amplified the CDR3 region of rearranged TCR beta genes. The amplified TCR beta libraries were sequenced on the Illumina HiSeq System as 87-base-pair reads. The original pipeline was this. A later analysis counted approximately 74 million unique TCR beta chains across the 666 repertoires, and some 11 million of these chains were shared by at least two donors. To remove PCR and sequencing errors, raw reads were error-corrected and collapsed into unique sequences using a nearest-neighbor algorithm that merged closely related sequences. CDR3 sequences were aligned to IMGT reference sequences to assign V, D and J gene segments. For a sequence to be retained, at least a six-nucleotide match to both a V gene segment and a J gene segment was required. Rearrangements were classified as productive when the CDR3 lacked stop codons and remained in frame with V and J, and all other rearrangements were classified as non-productive. Following IMGT convention, CDR3 was defined as the stretch from the second conserved V-encoded cysteine to the conserved J-encoded phenylalanine. The earlier analysis of roughly 590 of the donors excluded sequences that lacked an unambiguous match to a single V gene segment. An earlier analysis of just under 600 of the donors called V segments functional above 56.7% productive rearrangements and segregating when the between-donor standard deviation exceeded 5%. A statistical classification framework was built to diagnose cytomegalovirus status from the catalog of TCR beta chain sequences. In a later analysis, TCR nucleotide sequences were compared against IMGT/GENE-DB human TR gene sequences so that V and J genes could be assigned. A later analysis assigned CDR3 sequences and most-parsimonious VDJ recombination scenarios with the TCRdist pipeline. In a later analysis, every TCR beta chain was defined by the combination of its CDR3 amino acid sequence and its V-gene family, and reads without a unique V-gene family were dropped. A later analysis removed roughly 590 highly shared, low-generation-probability nucleotide sequences to deal with suspected cross-contamination and a sequencing artifact. In a later analysis, a clonal expansion index for each public chain was calculated from normalized within-repertoire ranks of inferred template counts. Generation probabilities in a later analysis came from a VDJ recombination model fitted to out-of-frame rearrangements, and those results were checked against IGoR. Hypergeometric tests were used in a later analysis to score TCR-TCR, TCR-HLA and TCR-CMV co-occurrence, with a repertoire-size bias correction applied to the TCR pairs. A later analysis estimated false discovery rates by permuting HLA or CMV assignments 20 times. In a later analysis, co-occurring TCRs were grouped with DBSCAN, and TCRdist sequence similarity was added when clustering was performed within HLA-allele-positive subsets. Co-occurrence clustering excluded repertoires with fewer than 30,000 or more than 120,000 public chains, plus five with anomalous nucleotide sharing. Drawn from immuneACCESS, this table holds only the in-frame rearrangements with V and J called that TCRdb kept. Clones are partly lost; checked studies trace under half to an unresolved V gene and leave the rest unexplained. The D gene and trimming were derived from the DNA, and the V and J assignments and clone size from that table. Here the sample has nearly 80,000 clones; 60% to 85% occur a single time. Of the sample, about 20% is held by the ten largest clones.

The sequencing sample was made of PBMCs. This receptor was taken from a woman between 35 and 50 years old in good health and CMV-seropositive.

In nucleotide form, the sequence is TGTGCCTGGAGGAGTTTGGGAGGCTACGAGCAGTACTTC. This translates into CAWRSLGGYEQYF. This receptor chain uses TRBV30 and TRBJ2-7, with TRBD2 perhaps the D gene, on 6 matching bases. At the junction V is shortened by 3 bases and J by 3 bases, with 12 bases in between. CDR1 and CDR2 (GTSNPN, SVGIG) derive from the germline V gene (reference sequence). Reading from cysteine to phenylalanine, the CDR3 counts 13 amino acids. Of all the DNA, just the CDR3 is kept, 39 bases in frame from base 1. The variable domain in full, with residues beyond the CDR3 obtained from the reference TRBV30 and TRBJ2-7 genes, is SQTIHQWPATLVQPVGSPLSLECTVEGTSNPNLYWYRQAAGRGLQLLFYSVGIGQISSEVPQNLSASRPQDRQFILSSKKLLLSDSGFYLCAWRSLGGYEQYFGPGTRLTVT.